This T cell receptor beta chain was captured in a study of human T cells and chemical hapten exposure. For the study at large: The patients were mostly female; they had alopecia areata, totalis or universalis.

Time point given: patch test 3, about 24 weeks after DPC sensitization. The treatment was: therapeutic diphenylcyclopropenone sensitization with weekly scalp DPC. Samples of blood were obtained prior to the application of each patch test. Per the authors' pipeline: Individual samples carried between about 23,224 and 700,000 TCRs, with roughly 95,000 as the median. Each CDR3 protein is one row after TCRdb ran MiXCR on the RACE reads. The V and J calls follow TCRdb's processing rather than the paper's. The sample comprises 55,000 to 80,000 distinct CDR3 sequences, 9.5% to 12% of which are singletons, and approximately 2.4% rests with the top ten. There are 14 residues in the CDR3. Trimming stripped 3 bases from V and 4 bases from J, with 9 bases between.

J is TRBJ2-2 and V is TRBV12-3 or TRBV12-4; a possible D gene is TRBD1 (5 bases). Sequencing was performed on whole blood, taken in connection with sensitization to the hapten diphenylcyclopropenone (DPC). The receptor was isolated from a woman in her thirties with alopecia areata. Some clones in this sample may be carry-over from other donors' samples. CDR3 amino acids: CASSLGQSTGELFF. Written as DNA, the CDR3 is TGTGCCAGCAGTTTGGGGCAGAGCACCGGGGAGCTGTTTTTT.